This T cell receptor beta chain stems from a study of immune evolution from preneoplasia to lung adenocarcinoma. The CDR3 has 16 amino acids. Germline trimming cut 6 bases from V and 8 bases from J; bases unmatched to any gene: 14. Germline CDR1 and CDR2: MDHEN and SYDVKM. Assay used: immunoSEQ multiplex PCR; TCRdb lists only in-frame clones, some missing. Here the sample spans under 10,000 clones, about 81% being singletons. The sequenced sample consisted of FFPE minimally invasive lung adenocarcinoma tissue. This clonotype was sampled from a person aged 70 to 85 with lung adenocarcinoma. The chain links TRBV28 to TRBJ2-1; 9 bases are shared with TRBD2. DNA of the CDR3: TGTGCCAGCAGCCCGGGGCGGGGGGGCGGGGTCGATGAGCAGTTCTTC. This gives the protein CASSPGRGGGVDEQFF.